The next 31 T cell receptor beta chains were all read from a single sample in a study of T-cell memory formation after mild COVID-19. TCRdb reprocessed the 5' RACE reads via MiXCR and lists one record per CDR3 protein. The sample has 450,000 or so distinct CDR3 sequences; roughly 23% are singletons. Sequenced: PBMCs or a T cell subset sorted from them (not recorded which). These receptors were taken from an adult woman who had mild COVID-19 (a few samples of this study predate the infection). Cell type and time point are not known.

This sequence joins TRBV6-6 and TRBJ2-1; D unresolved. The germline V gene has CDR1 MNHNY and CDR2 SVGAGI (reference sequence). Trimming cost V 8 bases and J 0 bases, with 8 bases left between them. This CDR3 contains 13 residues. The CDR3 DNA is TGTGCCAGCCAGATCAACTCCTACAATGAGCAGTTCTTC. This translates into CASQINSYNEQFF.

The chain employs TRBV6-6 and TRBJ1-1; D ambiguous. The CDR3 sequence is 16 residues long. Deletions cut 2 bases from V and 2 bases from J, with 15 bases between. Germline CDR1 MNHNY, CDR2 SVGAGI (reference sequence). CDR3 amino acids: CASSYPINTVNTEAFF. CDR3 nucleotide sequence: TGTGCCAGCAGTTACCCGATCAATACAGTTAACACTGAAGCTTTCTTT.

In DNA, the CDR3 is TGCAGTGCCCCCAAACGGGACTCTGGAAACACCATATATTTT. Residues: CSAPKRDSGNTIYF. The chain combines TRBV20-1 with TRBJ1-3; D call uncertain. Germline values: CDR1 DFQATT, CDR2 SNEGSKA (reference sequence). Trimming cost V 6 bases and J 0 bases, with 12 bases left between them. This CDR3 has 14 amino acids.

This sequence joins TRBV12-3 or TRBV12-4 and TRBJ2-2; 9 bases line up with TRBD1. V lost 3 bases to trimming and J lost 6 bases; unmatched junction nucleotides: 8. CDR3 length equals 16 residues. The CDR3 region is CASSFGTGLYAGELFF. CDR3 nucleotides: TGTGCCAGCAGTTTCGGGACAGGGCTCTATGCCGGGGAGCTGTTTTTT.

With respect to this clonotype: The junction does not match germline at one end; this may be a read error. The V gene is TRBV7-9, the J gene TRBJ2-7, with TRBD2 matching over 14 bases. Germline CDR1 is SEHNR and CDR2 is FQNEAQ (reference sequence). The CDR3 is 17 residues long. The CDR3 DNA reads TGTGCCAGCAGCTTAGAAAGACTAGCGGGAGGGCAACCGATCCGGAACTTC. Translated, it gives CASSLERLAGGQPIRNF.

The J gene is TRBJ2-7, the V gene TRBV24-1; D is uncertain. This CDR3 has 12 amino acids. The germline V gene encodes CDR1 KGHDR and CDR2 SFDVKD. V lost 4 bases and J lost 0, with 3 bases in between. CDR3 sequence reads: CATSENSYEQYF. CDR3 nucleotides: TGTGCCACCAGTGAGAACTCCTACGAGCAGTACTTC.

This clonotype was detected only a few times. The chain links TRBV7-9 to TRBJ2-7, with 7 bases lining up with TRBD2. V lost 5 bases, J lost 3 bases, and 4 bases stayed unmatched. CDR3 length: 13 residues. Germline lookup yields CDR1 SEHNR and CDR2 FQNEAQ (reference sequence). CDR3 sequence reads: CASSQTGGYEQYF. CDR3 in DNA: TGTGCCAGCAGCCAAACGGGGGGCTACGAGCAGTACTTC.

This chain connects TRBV12-3 or TRBV12-4 to TRBJ2-1; 7 positions agree with TRBD1. V was clipped by 5 bases and J by 4 bases; unmatched bases: 14. CDR3 length: 17 residues. The DNA for the CDR3 is TGTGCCAGCAGTCTTTTTGACAGGGTCCGTCGGTACAATGAGCAGTTCTTC. Its protein is CASSLFDRVRRYNEQFF.

This clonotype has more than one count but fewer than ten. The gene calls are TRBV19 and TRBJ1-4; no reliable D call. Germline-derived CDR1 and CDR2 are LNHDA and SQIVND (reference sequence). V lost 9 bases and J 6 bases, leaving 14 bases between the germline ends. This CDR3 has 13 residues. This CDR3 reads CASSLFPDEKLFF. CDR3 coding DNA: TGTGCCAGCTCGTTGTTCCCAGATGAAAAACTGTTTTTT.

The rearrangement uses TRBV5-1 and TRBJ2-6; either TRBD1 or TRBD2 may supply D (5 bases each). V shed 0 bases and J shed 4 bases, with 11 bases lying between them. The CDR3 spans 16 residues. Germline V gene sequence: CDR1 SGHRS, CDR2 YFSETQ. This CDR3 is CASSLDGAPGANVLTF. The CDR3 DNA reads TGCGCCAGCAGCTTGGACGGGGCTCCAGGGGCCAACGTCCTGACTTTC.

The chain joins TRBV12-3 or TRBV12-4 to TRBJ2-7; D ambiguous. Trimming pared 6 bases from V and 0 bases from J, leaving 18 bases between. This CDR3 is built from 16 residues. CDR3 nucleotide sequence: TGTGCCAGCAGCTCAAGGGCGCAGCCCCTCTCCTACGAGCAGTACTTC. Its translation: CASSSRAQPLSYEQYF.

CDR3 nucleotides: TGTGCCACGGGTGACCCGGGGGACACTGAAGCTTTCTTT. As protein: CATGDPGDTEAFF. The V and J genes are TRBV6-6 and TRBJ1-1; D is perhaps TRBD1 (5 bases). Between the trimmed V and J ends, which lost 10 bases and 3 bases, there was a span of 15 bases. The CDR3 loop spans 13 amino acids. Germline CDR1 MNHNY, CDR2 SVGAGI (reference sequence).

To note about this clonotype: One end of the junction does not line up with germline, which may come from a read error. The gene calls are TRBV6-5 and TRBJ1-6; 9 bases align to TRBD1. Germline V gene sequence: CDR1 MNHEY, CDR2 SVGAGI. This CDR3 has 16 amino acids. CDR3 protein: CSSSSGQGGYNSPLHF. DNA for the CDR3: TGTTCCAGCAGCTCGGGACAGGGAGGCTATAATTCACCCCTCCACTTT.

This clonotype has a handful of counts. The genes are TRBV9 and TRBJ1-6; D gene unclear. The CDR3 sequence is 14 residues long. Trimming stripped 3 bases from V and 8 bases from J, with 12 bases between. Germline V gives CDR1 SGDLS, CDR2 YYNGEE. CDR3: CASSEGDPDSPLHF. CDR3 DNA sequence: TGTGCCAGCAGCGAGGGAGACCCTGATTCACCCCTCCACTTT.

The rearrangement links TRBV2 to TRBJ2-7, with 10 bases identical to TRBD2. Trimming took 2 bases from V and 6 from J; bases not matched to a gene: 7. CDR3 size: 15 residues. Germline V gene data show CDR1 as SNHLY and CDR2 as FYNNEI. For the CDR3, the DNA is TGTGCCAGCAGTGAACTAGCGGGGGCTCCTGGCGAGCAGTACTTC. Translation gives CASSELAGAPGEQYF.

This clonotype was recorded many times. The chain carries TRBV7-9 and TRBJ2-3; D unclear. Germline values: CDR1 SEHNR, CDR2 FQNEAQ (reference sequence). The CDR3 is 11 amino acids. V gave up 8 bases and J gave up 6 bases, with 9 bases separating them. The CDR3 spells CASGTGDTQYF. DNA of the CDR3: TGTGCCAGCGGAACTGGGGATACGCAGTATTTT.

The V call is TRBV7-9, the J call TRBJ2-7; either TRBD1 or TRBD2 may supply D (5 bases each). CDR3 length: 18 amino acids. Germline-derived CDR1 and CDR2 are SEHNR and FQNEAQ (reference sequence). With 1 base removed from V and 0 bases from J, the gap between germline ends came to 19 bases. The CDR3: CASSLGAGWDGTSYEQYF. The CDR3 bases are TGTGCCAGCAGCTTAGGAGCTGGATGGGACGGTACCTCCTACGAGCAGTACTTC. Looking up the rest from reference TRBV7-9 and TRBJ2-7 gives the full variable domain: DTGVSQNPRHKITKRGQNVTFRCDPISEHNRLYWYRQTLGQGPEFLTYFQNEAQLEKSRLLSDRFSAERPKGSFSTLEIQRTEQGDSAMYLCASSLGAGWDGTSYEQYFGPGTRLTVT.

This clonotype was seen a few times. The chain recombines TRBV7-9 with TRBJ2-4; the D call may be TRBD1 or TRBD2 (5 bases each). The CDR3 consists of 17 residues. Trimming shortened V by 5 bases and J by 4 bases, and 21 bases separated the two germline ends. The germline CDR1 and CDR2 sequences are SEHNR and FQNEAQ (reference sequence). The CDR3 nucleotides are TGTGCCAGCAGCCGCCCCGAACCGGGACCACAAAAAAACATTCAGTACTTC. It encodes CASSRPEPGPQKNIQYF.

This clonotype has a handful of counts. The chain has TRBV7-8 and TRBJ1-2; D is ambiguous. Germline assignment: CDR1 SGHVS and CDR2 FQNEAQ. The CDR3 is 16 residues long. The V gene lost 5 bases and the J gene lost 0 bases, with 16 bases spanning the gap. CDR3 amino acids: CASSPAPGSTNYGYTF. CDR3 DNA: TGTGCCAGCAGCCCAGCCCCAGGTTCGACTAACTATGGCTACACCTTC.

The chain recombines TRBV24-1 with TRBJ2-7, with 7 bases fitting TRBD1. The CDR3 loop spans 14 amino acids. V shed 7 bases and J 4 bases; nucleotides not matched to a gene: 9. Germline assignment: CDR1 KGHDR and CDR2 SFDVKD. The CDR3 spells CATSVGTAIYEQYF. CDR3 DNA sequence: TGTGCCACCAGCGTTGGGACAGCGATTTACGAGCAGTACTTC.

The chain links TRBV15 to TRBJ2-7; no firm D call. CDR3 length: 15 amino acids. Germline CDR1 and CDR2: LNHNV and YYDKDF (reference sequence). V shed 0 bases and J shed 4 bases, with 13 bases lying between them. The CDR3 nucleotides are TGTGCCACCAGCAGAGATCCGGTTCGGGCTTACGAGCAGTACTTC. Translating it yields CATSRDPVRAYEQYF. The full variable domain, with the rest looked up from reference TRBV15 and TRBJ2-7, is DAMVIQNPRYQVTQFGKPVTLSCSQTLNHNVMYWYQQKSSQAPKLLFHYYDKDFNNEADTPDNFQSRRPNTSFCFLDIRSPGLGDTAMYLCATSRDPVRAYEQYFGPGTRLTVT.

This sequence joins TRBV5-1 and TRBJ2-1, with TRBD2 identical over 10 bases. J lost 4 bases, V lost 4 bases, and 8 bases had no gene match. Germline CDR1 is SGHRS and CDR2 is YFSETQ. This CDR3 region has 16 residues. The CDR3 sequence: CASSALTSGFYNEQFF. The CDR3 nucleotides read TGCGCCAGCAGCGCCCTGACTAGCGGGTTTTACAATGAGCAGTTCTTC. The whole variable domain, remainder taken from reference TRBV5-1 and TRBJ2-1, is KAGVTQTPRYLIKTRGQQVTLSCSPISGHRSVSWYQQTPGQGLQFLFEYFSETQRNKGNFPGRFSGRQFSNSRSEMNVSTLELGDSALYLCASSALTSGFYNEQFFGPGTRLTVL.

Here the CDR3 reads CASSLNDEANYGYTF. In DNA, the CDR3 is TGCGCCAGCAGCTTGAACGATGAAGCTAACTATGGCTACACCTTC. The chain carries TRBV5-1 and TRBJ1-2; D is unclear. V was cut by 1 base and J by 0 bases, with 10 bases left in between. Per germline, CDR1 SGHRS and CDR2 YFSETQ. This CDR3 comprises 15 residues.

This clonotype turned up a few times. V is TRBV20-1 and J is TRBJ2-2; tentatively, D is TRBD2 (7 bases). The germline gives CDR1 DFQATT, CDR2 SNEGSKA (reference sequence). This CDR3 comprises 19 residues. Trimming removed 2 bases from V and 4 bases from J, with 26 bases in between. The CDR3 sequence: CSARRREAGARVGTGELFF. CDR3 bases: TGCAGTGCTAGACGCCGGGAGGCAGGGGCCCGCGTGGGCACCGGGGAGCTGTTTTTT.

The chain carries TRBV5-1 and TRBJ2-1; 10 bases align to TRBD1. V dropped 0 bases and J dropped 5; count of bases not matched to a gene: 8. Germline values: CDR1 SGHRS, CDR2 YFSETQ. This CDR3 has 17 amino acids. The CDR3 spells CASSLEFGTGVNNEQFF. In DNA, the CDR3 is TGCGCCAGCAGCTTGGAGTTTGGGACAGGGGTTAACAATGAGCAGTTCTTC.

This clonotype has a handful of counts. The V call is TRBV9, the J call TRBJ2-2; D remains ambiguous. Germline lookup yields CDR1 SGDLS and CDR2 YYNGEE. The length of the CDR3 is 11 residues. V lost 0 bases and J 6 bases, leaving 0 bases between the germline ends. The CDR3 loop is CASSVAGELFF. CDR3 in DNA: TGTGCCAGCAGCGTAGCCGGGGAGCTGTTTTTT.

V and J are TRBV5-1 and TRBJ2-2, with no clear D. Germline V CDR1 and CDR2: SGHRS, YFSETQ. With 0 bases removed from V and 5 bases from J, the gap between germline ends came to 8 bases. The CDR3 contains 14 residues. The CDR3 coding sequence is TGCGCCAGCAGCTTGGCCGAAGCGACCGGGGAGCTGTTTTTT. It is translated as CASSLAEATGELFF.

V and J are TRBV12-3 or TRBV12-4 and TRBJ2-7, with 7 bases that match TRBD1. This CDR3 is built from 14 residues. V lost 6 bases to trimming and J lost 2 bases; unmatched junction nucleotides: 7. In DNA, the CDR3 is TGTGCCAGCAGACGGACAGGTGCCACCTACGAGCAGTACTTC. It translates to CASRRTGATYEQYF.

The chain recombines TRBV6-1 with TRBJ2-3, with D maybe TRBD2 (5 bases). The CDR3 extends over 15 amino acids. Trimming removed 3 bases from V and 2 bases from J, with 12 bases in between. Germline assignment: CDR1 MNHNS and CDR2 SASEGT. CDR3 bases: TGTGCCAGCAGTGAGGGAGACCCTTACACAGATACGCAGTATTTT. It is translated as CASSEGDPYTDTQYF.

The CDR3 protein is CASRRTGGYNTGELFF. As DNA, the CDR3 is TGTGCCAGCAGGAGGACAGGGGGCTATAACACCGGGGAGCTGTTTTTT. This chain uses TRBV27 with TRBJ2-2, with 11 bases fitting TRBD1. Germline V lookup: CDR1 MNHEY, CDR2 SMNVEV (reference sequence). CDR3 length equals 16 residues. J gave up 2 bases and V 6 bases, and 5 bases lay outside the gene matches.

The genes are TRBV5-1 and TRBJ2-7; the match to TRBD2 covers 7 bases. The germline CDR1 and CDR2 sequences are SGHRS and YFSETQ. V trimming: 0 bases; J trimming: 2 bases; junction bases outside the gene matches: 11. The CDR3 is 17 amino acids. CDR3 residues: CASSLAREGAGAYEQYF. The CDR3 nucleotides are TGCGCCAGCAGCTTGGCCCGTGAAGGGGCGGGAGCCTACGAGCAGTACTTC.